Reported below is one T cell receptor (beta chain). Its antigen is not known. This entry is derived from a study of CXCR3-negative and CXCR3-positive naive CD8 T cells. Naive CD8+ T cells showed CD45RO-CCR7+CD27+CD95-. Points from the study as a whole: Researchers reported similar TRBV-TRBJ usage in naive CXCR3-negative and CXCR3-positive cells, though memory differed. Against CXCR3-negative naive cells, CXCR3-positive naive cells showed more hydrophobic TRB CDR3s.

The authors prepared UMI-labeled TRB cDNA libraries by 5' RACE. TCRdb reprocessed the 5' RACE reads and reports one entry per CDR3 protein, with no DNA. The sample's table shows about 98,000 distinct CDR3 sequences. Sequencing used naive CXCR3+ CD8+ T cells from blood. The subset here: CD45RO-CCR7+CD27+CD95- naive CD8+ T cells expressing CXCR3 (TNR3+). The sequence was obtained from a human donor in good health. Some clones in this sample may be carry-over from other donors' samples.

The chain's CDR3 is CASSPLTTYTQDFSYEQYF. This chain connects TRBV6-2 or TRBV6-3 to TRBJ2-7; TCRdb indicates TRBD2, and absent DNA this call remains unverified. The CDR3 loop spans 19 amino acids. The germline CDR1 and CDR2 sequences are MNHEY and SVGEGT.